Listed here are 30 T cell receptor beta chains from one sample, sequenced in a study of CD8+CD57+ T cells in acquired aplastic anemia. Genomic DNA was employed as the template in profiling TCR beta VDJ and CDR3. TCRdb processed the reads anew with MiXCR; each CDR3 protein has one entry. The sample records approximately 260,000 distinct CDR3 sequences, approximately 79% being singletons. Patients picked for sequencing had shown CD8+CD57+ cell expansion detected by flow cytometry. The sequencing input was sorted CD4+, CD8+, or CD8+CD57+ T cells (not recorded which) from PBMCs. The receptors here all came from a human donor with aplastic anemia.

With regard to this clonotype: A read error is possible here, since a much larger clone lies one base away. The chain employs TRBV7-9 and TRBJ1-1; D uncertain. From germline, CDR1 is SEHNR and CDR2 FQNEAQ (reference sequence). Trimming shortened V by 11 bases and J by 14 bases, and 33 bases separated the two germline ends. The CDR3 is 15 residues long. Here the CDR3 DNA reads TGTGCCTACGAGGTAGCGGCGGACCAAGAGACCCAGTACTTCTTT. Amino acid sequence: CAYEVAADQETQYFF.

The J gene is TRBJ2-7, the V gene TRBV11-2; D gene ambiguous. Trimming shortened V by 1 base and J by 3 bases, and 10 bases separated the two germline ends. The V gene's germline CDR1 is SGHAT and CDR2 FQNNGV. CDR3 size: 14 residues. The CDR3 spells CASSLAETYYEQYF. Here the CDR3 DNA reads TGTGCCAGCAGCTTAGCTGAGACGTACTACGAGCAGTACTTC.

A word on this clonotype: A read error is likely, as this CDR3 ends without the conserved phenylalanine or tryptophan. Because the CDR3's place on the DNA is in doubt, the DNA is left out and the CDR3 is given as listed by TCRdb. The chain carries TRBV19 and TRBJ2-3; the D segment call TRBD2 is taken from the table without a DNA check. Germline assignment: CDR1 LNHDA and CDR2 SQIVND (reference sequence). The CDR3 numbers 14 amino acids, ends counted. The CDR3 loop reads CASSIAGGPLSSSS.

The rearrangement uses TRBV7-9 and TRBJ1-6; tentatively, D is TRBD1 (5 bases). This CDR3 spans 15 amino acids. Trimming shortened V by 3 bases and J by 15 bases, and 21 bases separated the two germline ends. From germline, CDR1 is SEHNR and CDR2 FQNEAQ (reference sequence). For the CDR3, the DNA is TGTGCCAGCAGCTTGGAAAGAGGCGGGGGGAGCGACCTCCACTTT. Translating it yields CASSLERGGGSDLHF.

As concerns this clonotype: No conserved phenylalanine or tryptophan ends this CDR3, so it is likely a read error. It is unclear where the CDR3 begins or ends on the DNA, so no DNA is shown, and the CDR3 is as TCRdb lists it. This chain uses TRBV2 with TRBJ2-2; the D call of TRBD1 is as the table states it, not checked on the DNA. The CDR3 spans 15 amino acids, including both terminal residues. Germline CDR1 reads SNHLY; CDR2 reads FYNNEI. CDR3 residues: CASSDAYSNKPQLFG.

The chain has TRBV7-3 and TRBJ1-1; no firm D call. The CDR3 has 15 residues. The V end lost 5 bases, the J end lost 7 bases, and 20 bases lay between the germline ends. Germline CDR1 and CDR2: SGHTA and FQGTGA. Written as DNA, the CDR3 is TGTGCCAGCAGCGTAGATCGGGCGTTTAGGGATGAAGCTTTCTTT. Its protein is CASSVDRAFRDEAFF.

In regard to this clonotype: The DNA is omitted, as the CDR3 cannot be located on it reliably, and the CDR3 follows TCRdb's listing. This CDR3 reads CASSEASDTQYFVFF. The chain is built from TRBV9 and TRBJ2-2. Germline assignment: CDR1 SGDLS and CDR2 YYNGEE. The CDR3 is 15 amino acids in total, end residues counted.

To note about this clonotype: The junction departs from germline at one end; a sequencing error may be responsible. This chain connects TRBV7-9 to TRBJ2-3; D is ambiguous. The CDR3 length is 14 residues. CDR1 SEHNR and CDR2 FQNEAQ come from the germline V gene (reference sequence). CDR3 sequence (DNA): TGTGCCAGCAGCTTAGCGCGAGGTCCCGAGTCGTTGGGTTTT. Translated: CASSLARGPESLGF.

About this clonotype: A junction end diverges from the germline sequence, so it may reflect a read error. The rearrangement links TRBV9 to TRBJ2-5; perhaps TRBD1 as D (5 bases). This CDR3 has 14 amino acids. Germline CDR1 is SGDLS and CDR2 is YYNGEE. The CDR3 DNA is TGTGCCAGCAGCAGAGGCAGCGAGCCAGGGCCCACCGACTTC. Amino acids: CASSRGSEPGPTDF.

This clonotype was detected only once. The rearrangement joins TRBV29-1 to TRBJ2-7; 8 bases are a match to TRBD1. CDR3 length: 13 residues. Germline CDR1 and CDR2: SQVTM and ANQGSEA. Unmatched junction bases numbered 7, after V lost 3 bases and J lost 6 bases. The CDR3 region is CSVDQGTGSEQYF. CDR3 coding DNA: TGCAGCGTTGACCAAGGGACAGGTAGCGAGCAGTACTTC.

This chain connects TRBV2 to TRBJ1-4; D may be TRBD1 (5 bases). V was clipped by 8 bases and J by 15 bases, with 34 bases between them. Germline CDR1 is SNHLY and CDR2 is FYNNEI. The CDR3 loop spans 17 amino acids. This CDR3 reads CASGGTSVDQINETLFF. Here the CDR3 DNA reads TGTGCCAGCGGAGGGACTTCAGTAGACCAAATTAATGAAACATTGTTTTTT.

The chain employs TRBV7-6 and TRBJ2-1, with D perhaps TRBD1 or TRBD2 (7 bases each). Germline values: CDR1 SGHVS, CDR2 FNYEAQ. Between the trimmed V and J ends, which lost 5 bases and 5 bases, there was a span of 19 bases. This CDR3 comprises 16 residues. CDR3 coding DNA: TGTGCCAGCAGCCAGGGGGGGGGACTCAGCCACAATGAGCAGTTCTTC. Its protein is CASSQGGGLSHNEQFF.

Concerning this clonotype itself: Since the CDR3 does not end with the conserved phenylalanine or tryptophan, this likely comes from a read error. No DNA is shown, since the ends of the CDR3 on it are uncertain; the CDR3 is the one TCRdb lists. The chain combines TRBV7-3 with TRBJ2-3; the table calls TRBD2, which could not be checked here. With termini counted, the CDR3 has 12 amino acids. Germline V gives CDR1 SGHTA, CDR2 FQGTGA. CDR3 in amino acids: CASSIESNAVEH.

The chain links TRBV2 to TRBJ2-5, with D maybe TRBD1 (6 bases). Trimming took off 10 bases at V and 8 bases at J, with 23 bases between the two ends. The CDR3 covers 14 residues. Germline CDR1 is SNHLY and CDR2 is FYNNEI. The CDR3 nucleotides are TGTGCCACCAGCAGGGGCAGCGAGAAACTTACCCAGTACTTC. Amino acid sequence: CATSRGSEKLTQYF.

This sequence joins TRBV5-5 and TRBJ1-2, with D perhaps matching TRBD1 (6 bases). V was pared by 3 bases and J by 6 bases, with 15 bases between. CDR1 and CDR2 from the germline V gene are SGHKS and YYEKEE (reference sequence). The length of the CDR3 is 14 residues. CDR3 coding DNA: TGTGCCAGCAGCTCAACCCGGACAGCCCATGGCTACACCTTC. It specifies CASSSTRTAHGYTF.

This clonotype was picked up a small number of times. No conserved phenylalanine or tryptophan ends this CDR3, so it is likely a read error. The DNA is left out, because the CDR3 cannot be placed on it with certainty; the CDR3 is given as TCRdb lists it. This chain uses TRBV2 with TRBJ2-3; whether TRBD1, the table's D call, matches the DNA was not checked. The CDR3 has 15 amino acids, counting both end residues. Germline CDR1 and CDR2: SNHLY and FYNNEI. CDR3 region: CASSESDRNQPQHFG.

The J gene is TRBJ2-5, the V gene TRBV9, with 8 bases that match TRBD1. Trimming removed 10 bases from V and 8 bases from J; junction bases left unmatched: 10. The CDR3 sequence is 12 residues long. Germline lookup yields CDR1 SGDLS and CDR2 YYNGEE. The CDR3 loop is CAGQGARNTQYF. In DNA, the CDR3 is TGTGCCGGCCAGGGGGCTAGGAACACCCAGTACTTC.

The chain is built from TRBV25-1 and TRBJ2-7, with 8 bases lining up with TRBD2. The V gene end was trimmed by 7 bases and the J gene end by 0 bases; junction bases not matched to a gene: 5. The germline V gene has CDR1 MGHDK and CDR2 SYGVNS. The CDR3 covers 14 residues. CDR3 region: CASTPGGSSYEQYF. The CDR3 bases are TGTGCCAGCACCCCGGGGGGGTCCTCCTACGAGCAGTACTTC.

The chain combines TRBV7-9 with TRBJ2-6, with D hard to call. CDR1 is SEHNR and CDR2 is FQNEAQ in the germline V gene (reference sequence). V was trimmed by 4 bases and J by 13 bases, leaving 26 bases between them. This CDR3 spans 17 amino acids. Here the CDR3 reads CASSSSDTQYLGQVLTF. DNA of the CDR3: TGTGCCAGCAGCTCCTCAGATACGCAGTATTTGGGCCAAGTCCTGACTTTC.

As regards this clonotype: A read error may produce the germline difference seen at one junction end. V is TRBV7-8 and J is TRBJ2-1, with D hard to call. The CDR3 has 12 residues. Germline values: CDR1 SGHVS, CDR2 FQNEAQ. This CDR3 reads CASRMAGYDDIF. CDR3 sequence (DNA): TGTGCCAGCAGAATGGCCGGCTATGACGATATCTTC.

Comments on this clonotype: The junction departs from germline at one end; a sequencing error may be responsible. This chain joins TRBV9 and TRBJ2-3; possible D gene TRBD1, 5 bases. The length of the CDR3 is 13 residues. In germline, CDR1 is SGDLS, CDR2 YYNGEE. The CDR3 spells CASGEGAETQYFF. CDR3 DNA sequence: TGTGCCAGCGGCGAAGGGGCAGAAACTCAGTATTTTTTT.

Written as DNA, the CDR3 is TGTGCCAGCAGCTTACAGAGAGGCGGGGATACGCAGGAGCAGTTCTTC. This encodes CASSLQRGGDTQEQFF. This sequence joins TRBV7-8 and TRBJ2-1, with a possible D match to TRBD2 (6 bases). CDR3 length: 16 residues. Germline CDR1 reads SGHVS; CDR2 reads FQNEAQ. V lost 2 bases to trimming and J lost 10 bases, with 21 bases between them.

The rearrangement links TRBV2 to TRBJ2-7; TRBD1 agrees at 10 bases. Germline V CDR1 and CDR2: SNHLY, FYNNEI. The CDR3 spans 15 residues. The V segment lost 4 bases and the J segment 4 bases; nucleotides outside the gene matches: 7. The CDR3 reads CASSAAGQGRYEQYF. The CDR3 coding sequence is TGTGCCAGCAGTGCGGCGGGACAGGGGCGTTACGAGCAGTACTTC.

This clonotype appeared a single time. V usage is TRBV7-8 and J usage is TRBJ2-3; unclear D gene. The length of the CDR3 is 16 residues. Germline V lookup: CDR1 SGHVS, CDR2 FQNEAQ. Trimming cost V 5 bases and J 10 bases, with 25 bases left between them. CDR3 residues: CASSHGGRSTTESQYF. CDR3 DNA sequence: TGTGCCAGCAGCCACGGTGGGCGGAGTACCACGGAGTCGCAGTATTTT.

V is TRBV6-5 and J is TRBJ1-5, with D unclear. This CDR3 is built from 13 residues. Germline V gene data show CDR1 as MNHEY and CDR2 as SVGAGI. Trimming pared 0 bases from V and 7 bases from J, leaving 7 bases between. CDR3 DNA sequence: TGTGCCAGCAGTTACTCTCCCGAACAGCCCCAGCATTTT. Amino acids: CASSYSPEQPQHF.

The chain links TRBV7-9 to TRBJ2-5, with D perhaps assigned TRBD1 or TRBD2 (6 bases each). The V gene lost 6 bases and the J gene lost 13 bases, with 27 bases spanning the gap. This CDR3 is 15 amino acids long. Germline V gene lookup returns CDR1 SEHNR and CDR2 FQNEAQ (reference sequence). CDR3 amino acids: CASSSGGTWGANLYF. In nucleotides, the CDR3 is TGTGCCAGCAGTTCTGGGGGGACTTGGGGGGCCAACCTGTACTTC.

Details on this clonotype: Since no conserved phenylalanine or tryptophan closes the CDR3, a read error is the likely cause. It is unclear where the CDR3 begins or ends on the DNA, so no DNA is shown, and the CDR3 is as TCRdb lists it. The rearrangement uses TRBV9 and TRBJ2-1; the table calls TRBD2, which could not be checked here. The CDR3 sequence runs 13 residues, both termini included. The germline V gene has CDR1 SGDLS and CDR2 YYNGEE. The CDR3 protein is CASSDGTSGIELL.

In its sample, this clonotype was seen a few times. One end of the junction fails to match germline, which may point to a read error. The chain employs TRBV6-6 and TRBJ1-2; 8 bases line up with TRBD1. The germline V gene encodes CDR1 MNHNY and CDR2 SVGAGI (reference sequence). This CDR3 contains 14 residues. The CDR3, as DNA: TGTGCCATCAGTGAGTCGCAGGGGGCGCGTGGCTACACCTTC. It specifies CAISESQGARGYTF.

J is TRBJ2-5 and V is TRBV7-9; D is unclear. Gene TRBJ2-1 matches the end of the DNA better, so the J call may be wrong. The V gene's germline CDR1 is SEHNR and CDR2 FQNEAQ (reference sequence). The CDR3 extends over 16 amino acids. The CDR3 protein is CASSFRRTWGRDEQFF. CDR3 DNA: TGTGCCAGCAGCTTTCGCAGAACCTGGGGAAGGGATGAGCAGTTCTTC.

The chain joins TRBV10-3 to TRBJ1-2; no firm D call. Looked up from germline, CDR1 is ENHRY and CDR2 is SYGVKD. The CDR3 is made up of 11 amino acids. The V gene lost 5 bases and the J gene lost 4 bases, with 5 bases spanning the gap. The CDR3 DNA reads TGTGCCATCAGTTGGTTCTATGGCTACACCTTC. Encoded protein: CAISWFYGYTF.